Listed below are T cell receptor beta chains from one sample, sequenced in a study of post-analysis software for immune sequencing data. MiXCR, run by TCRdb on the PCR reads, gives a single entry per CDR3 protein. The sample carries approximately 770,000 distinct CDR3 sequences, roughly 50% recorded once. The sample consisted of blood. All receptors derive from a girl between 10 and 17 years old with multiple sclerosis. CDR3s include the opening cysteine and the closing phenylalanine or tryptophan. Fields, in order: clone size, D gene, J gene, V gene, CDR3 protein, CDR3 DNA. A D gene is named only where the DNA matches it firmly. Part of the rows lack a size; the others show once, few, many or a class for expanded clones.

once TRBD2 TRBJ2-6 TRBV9 CASSLGTSGTFVLTF TGTGCCAGCAGCCTAGGGACTAGCGGGACGTTCGTCCTGACTTTC
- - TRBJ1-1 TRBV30 CAWGKLEKAFF TGTGCCTGGGGCAAACTGGAAAAGGCTTTCTTT
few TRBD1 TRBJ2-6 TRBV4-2 CASSQGTGRRFNSGANVLTF TGTGCCAGCAGCCAAGGGACAGGCCGTCGCTTTAACTCTGGGGCCAACGTCCTGACTTTC
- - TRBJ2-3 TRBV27 CASSLTTRTTDTQYF TGTGCCAGCAGTTTAACCACTAGGACCACAGATACGCAGTATTTT
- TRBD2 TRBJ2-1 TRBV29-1 CSVEYRTSGSSDEQFF TGCAGCGTTGAGTATAGGACTAGCGGGAGTTCGGATGAGCAGTTCTTC
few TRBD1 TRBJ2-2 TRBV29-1 CSVEAEQGAGWTGELFF TGCAGCGTTGAGGCCGAACAGGGGGCTGGATGGACCGGGGAGCTGTTTTTT
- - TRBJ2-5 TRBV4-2 CASSNWETQYF TGTGCCAGCAGCAACTGGGAGACCCAGTACTTC
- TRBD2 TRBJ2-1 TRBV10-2 CASKGLAGVAWNEQFF TGCGCCAGCAAAGGTCTCGCGGGAGTCGCCTGGAATGAGCAGTTCTTC
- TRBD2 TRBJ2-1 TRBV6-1 CAISLEGGVGDNEQFF TGTGCCATCAGTCTTGAGGGAGGGGTTGGGGACAATGAGCAGTTCTTC
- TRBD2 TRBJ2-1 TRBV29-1 CSVLERGAYEQFF TGCAGCGTCTTGGAGCGGGGGGCATATGAGCAGTTCTTC
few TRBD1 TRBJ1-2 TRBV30 CAWSTGVGYTF TGTGCCTGGAGCACAGGGGTCGGCTACACCTTC
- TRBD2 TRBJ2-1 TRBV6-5 CASSYAGLGGNEQFF TGTGCCAGCAGTTACGCCGGACTAGGAGGCAATGAGCAGTTCTTC
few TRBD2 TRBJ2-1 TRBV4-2 CASSQERGEGEQFF TGTGCCAGCAGCCAAGAACGAGGGGAGGGTGAGCAGTTCTTC
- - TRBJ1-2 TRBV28 CASTDDGPSGYTF TGTGCCAGCACCGACGACGGACCATCCGGCTACACCTTC
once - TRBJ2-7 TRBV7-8 CASSLDGETCEQYF TGTGCCAGCAGCTTAGACGGAGAAACCTGCGAGCAGTACTTC
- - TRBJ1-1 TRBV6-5 CASSYSGHRLNTEAFF TGTGCCAGCAGTTACTCTGGACACCGATTGAACACTGAAGCTTTCTTT
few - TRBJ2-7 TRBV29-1 CSVGARSSYEQYF TGCAGCGTTGGGGCAAGGAGCTCCTACGAGCAGTACTTC
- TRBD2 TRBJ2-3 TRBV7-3 CASSHLAGSTDTQYF TGTGCCAGCAGCCACCTAGCGGGGAGCACAGATACGCAGTATTTT
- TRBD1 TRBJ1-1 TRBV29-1 CSAYLTGVNTEAFF TGCAGCGCCTACTTGACAGGGGTCAACACTGAAGCTTTCTTT
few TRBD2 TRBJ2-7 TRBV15 CATSRDPGRAAYEQYF TGTGCCACCAGCAGAGATCCCGGGAGGGCCGCCTACGAGCAGTACTTC
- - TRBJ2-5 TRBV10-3 CAISDGGETQYF TGTGCCATCAGTGATGGGGGAGAGACCCAGTACTTC
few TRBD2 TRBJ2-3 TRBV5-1 CASSSPSLAGPTDTQYF TGCGCCAGCAGCTCACCTTCACTAGCGGGACCAACAGATACGCAGTATTTT
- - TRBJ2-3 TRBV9 CASSVVGNTDTQYF TGTGCCAGCAGCGTAGTCGGGAACACAGATACGCAGTATTTT